The subject of this entry is one T cell receptor (beta chain). The germline gives CDR1 SEHNR, CDR2 FQNEAQ (reference sequence). V shed 8 bases and J shed 1 base, with 14 bases lying between them. This CDR3 is built from 14 residues. This sample stems from a study of T cell changes during pregnancy in multiple sclerosis. The protocol was immunoSEQ multiplex PCR, while the TCRdb copy is restricted to in-frame clones and leaves out a portion. Of tens of thousands of clones listed, 90% to 95% were seen once; the top ten hold approximately 0.93%. This specimen was peripheral blood, taken in the first trimester of pregnancy. The receptor was isolated from a female donor with multiple sclerosis, enrolled in a pregnancy study. The chain couples TRBV7-9 to TRBJ1-1; D call uncertain. For the CDR3, the DNA is TGTGCCAGCTACGCCTCCGAGTCGAACACTGAAGCTTTCTTT. This encodes CASYASESNTEAFF.